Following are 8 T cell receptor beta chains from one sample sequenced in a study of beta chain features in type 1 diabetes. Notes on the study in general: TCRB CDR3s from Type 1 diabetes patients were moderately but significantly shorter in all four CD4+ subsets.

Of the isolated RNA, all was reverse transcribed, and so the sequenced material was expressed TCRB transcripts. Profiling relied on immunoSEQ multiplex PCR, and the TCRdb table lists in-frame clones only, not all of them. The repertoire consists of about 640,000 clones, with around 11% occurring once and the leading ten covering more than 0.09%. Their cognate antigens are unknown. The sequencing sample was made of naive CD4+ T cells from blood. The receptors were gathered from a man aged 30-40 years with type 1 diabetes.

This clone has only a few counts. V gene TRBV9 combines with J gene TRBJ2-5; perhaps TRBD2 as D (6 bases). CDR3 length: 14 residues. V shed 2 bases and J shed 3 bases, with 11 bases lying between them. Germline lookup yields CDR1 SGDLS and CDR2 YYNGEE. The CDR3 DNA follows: TGTGCCAGCAGCGTTTTCGGGAGAGAAGAGACCCAGTACTTC. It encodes CASSVFGREETQYF.

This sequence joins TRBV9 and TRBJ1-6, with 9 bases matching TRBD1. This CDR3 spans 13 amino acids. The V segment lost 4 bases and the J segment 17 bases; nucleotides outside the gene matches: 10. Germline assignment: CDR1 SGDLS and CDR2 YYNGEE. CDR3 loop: CASSPTGQGSVHF. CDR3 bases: TGTGCCAGCAGCCCAACCGGACAGGGGTCCGTCCACTTT.

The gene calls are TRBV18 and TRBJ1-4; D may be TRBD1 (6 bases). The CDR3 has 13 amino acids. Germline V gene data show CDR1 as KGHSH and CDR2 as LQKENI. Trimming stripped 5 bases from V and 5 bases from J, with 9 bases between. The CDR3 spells CASSYGQNEKLFF. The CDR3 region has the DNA TGTGCCAGCTCATACGGACAGAATGAAAAACTGTTTTTT.

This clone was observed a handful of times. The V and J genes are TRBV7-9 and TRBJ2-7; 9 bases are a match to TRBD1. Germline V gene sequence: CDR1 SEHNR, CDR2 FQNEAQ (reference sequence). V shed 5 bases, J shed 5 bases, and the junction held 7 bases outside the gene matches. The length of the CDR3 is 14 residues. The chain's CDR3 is CASSLGQGRNEQYF. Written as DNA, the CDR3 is TGTGCCAGCAGCCTCGGACAGGGGAGGAACGAGCAGTACTTC.

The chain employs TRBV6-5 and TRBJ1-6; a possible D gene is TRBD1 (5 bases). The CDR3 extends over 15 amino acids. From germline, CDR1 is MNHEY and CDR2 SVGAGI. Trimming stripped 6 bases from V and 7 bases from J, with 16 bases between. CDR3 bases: TGTGCCAGCAGCTCCCTCAGCTCAGGGAATTCACCCCTCCACTTT. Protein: CASSSLSSGNSPLHF.

The CDR3 loop reads CASSLGHSNEQFF. The CDR3 region has the DNA TGTGCCAGCAGCTTAGGACATAGCAATGAGCAGTTCTTC. The chain carries TRBV7-6 and TRBJ2-1; D remains ambiguous. CDR1 and CDR2 from the germline V gene are SGHVS and FNYEAQ. This CDR3 contains 13 residues. The V end was cut by 1 base, the J end by 6 bases, with 7 bases between.

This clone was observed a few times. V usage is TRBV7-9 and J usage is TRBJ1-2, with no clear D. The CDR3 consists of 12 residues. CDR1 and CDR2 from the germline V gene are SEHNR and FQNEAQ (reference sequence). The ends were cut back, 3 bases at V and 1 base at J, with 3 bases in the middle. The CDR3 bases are TGTGCCAGCAGCTTGTTTAACTATGGCTACACCTTC. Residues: CASSLFNYGYTF. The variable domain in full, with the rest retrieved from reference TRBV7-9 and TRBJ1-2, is DTGVSQNPRHKITKRGQNVTFRCDPISEHNRLYWYRQTLGQGPEFLTYFQNEAQLEKSRLLSDRFSAERPKGSFSTLEIQRTEQGDSAMYLCASSLFNYGYTFGSGTRLTVV.

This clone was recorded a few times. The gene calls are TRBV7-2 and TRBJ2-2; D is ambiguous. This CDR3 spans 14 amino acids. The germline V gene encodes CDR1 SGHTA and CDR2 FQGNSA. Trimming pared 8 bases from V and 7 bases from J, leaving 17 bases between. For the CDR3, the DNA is TGTGCCAGCCGTCGGACGTTGGGCGACGGGGAGCTGTTTTTT. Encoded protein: CASRRTLGDGELFF.